What follows is one T cell receptor (beta chain) and its context. This record belongs to a study of blood T cell repertoires in COVID-19. Across the study: Sites in the United States, Italy and Spain provided acute and convalescent COVID-19 samples.

CDR1 is SNHLY and CDR2 is FYNNEI in the germline V gene. This CDR3 has 12 amino acids. V shed 2 bases and J shed 11 bases, with 10 bases lying between them. The assay was immunoSEQ multiplex PCR, and TCRdb's table has in-frame clones only and misses some. The top ten clones hold 6.9% of a sample with roughly 190,000 clones, roughly 80% of them seen once. This chain links TRBV2 with TRBJ2-1; D is undetermined. The sequence came from a man in his fifties or sixties with acute or convalescent COVID-19. Sequencing was carried out using peripheral blood. CDR3 protein: CASSEFGQQQFF. CDR3 nucleotide sequence: TGTGCCAGCAGTGAATTTGGGCAGCAGCAGTTCTTC.